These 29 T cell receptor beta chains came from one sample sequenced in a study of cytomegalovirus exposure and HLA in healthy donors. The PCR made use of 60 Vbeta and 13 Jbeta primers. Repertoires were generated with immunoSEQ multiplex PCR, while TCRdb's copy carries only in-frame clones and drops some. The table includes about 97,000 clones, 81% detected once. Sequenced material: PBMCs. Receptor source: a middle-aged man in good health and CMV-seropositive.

In nucleotides, the CDR3 is TGCGCCAGCAGCCAAACCTACAGGGGGGATGAGCAGTTCTTC. Translated, it gives CASSQTYRGDEQFF. The chain links TRBV4-1 to TRBJ2-1, with 8 bases identical to TRBD1. There are 14 residues in the CDR3. Germline V gene sequence: CDR1 MGHRA, CDR2 YSYEKL. The V segment lost 2 bases and the J segment 8 bases; nucleotides outside the gene matches: 5.

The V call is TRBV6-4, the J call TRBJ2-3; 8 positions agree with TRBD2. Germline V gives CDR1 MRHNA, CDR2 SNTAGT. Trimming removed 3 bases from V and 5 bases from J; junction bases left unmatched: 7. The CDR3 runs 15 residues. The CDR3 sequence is CASSERAGGGDTQYF. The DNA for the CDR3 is TGTGCCAGCAGTGAGAGGGCGGGGGGCGGAGATACGCAGTATTTT.

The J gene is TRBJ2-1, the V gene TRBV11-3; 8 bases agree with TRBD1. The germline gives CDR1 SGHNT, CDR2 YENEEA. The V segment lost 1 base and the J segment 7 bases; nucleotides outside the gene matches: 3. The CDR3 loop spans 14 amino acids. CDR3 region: CASSLGTGRNEQFF. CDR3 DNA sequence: TGTGCCAGCAGCTTAGGGACAGGGAGGAATGAGCAGTTCTTC.

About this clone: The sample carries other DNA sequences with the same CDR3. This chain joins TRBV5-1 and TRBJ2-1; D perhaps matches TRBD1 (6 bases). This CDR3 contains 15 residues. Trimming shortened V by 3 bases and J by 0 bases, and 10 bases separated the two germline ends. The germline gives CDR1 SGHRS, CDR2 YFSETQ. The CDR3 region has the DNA TGCGCCAGCAGCTGGACAGACAGCTCCTACAATGAGCAGTTCTTC. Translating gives CASSWTDSSYNEQFF.

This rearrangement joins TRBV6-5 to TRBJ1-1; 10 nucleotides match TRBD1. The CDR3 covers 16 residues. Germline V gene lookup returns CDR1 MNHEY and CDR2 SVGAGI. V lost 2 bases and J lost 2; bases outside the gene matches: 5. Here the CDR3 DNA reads TGTGCCAGCAGTTACCGACAGGGGGCTTCTAACACTGAAGCTTTCTTT. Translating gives CASSYRQGASNTEAFF.

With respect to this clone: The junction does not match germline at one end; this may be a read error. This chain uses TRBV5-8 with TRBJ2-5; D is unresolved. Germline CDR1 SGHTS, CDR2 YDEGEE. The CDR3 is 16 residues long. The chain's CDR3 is CASSSGLTASQEAQYF. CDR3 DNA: TGTGCCAGCAGCTCCGGGTTAACCGCCTCCCAAGAGGCCCAGTACTTC.

CDR3 loop: CASSLPGQGTYEQYF. The CDR3 DNA is TGTGCCAGCAGTCTGCCCGGACAGGGAACCTACGAGCAGTACTTC. J is TRBJ2-7 and V is TRBV28; 8 nucleotides align to TRBD1. With 5 bases clipped from V and 2 bases from J, the junction kept 8 bases outside the gene matches. The CDR3 sequence is 15 residues long. CDR1 is MDHEN and CDR2 is SYDVKM in the germline V gene.

CDR3 nucleotide sequence: TGTGCCAGCAGCGAGCTAGCGGGAGTCTACGAGCAGTACTTC. Translating it yields CASSELAGVYEQYF. This chain joins TRBV7-9 and TRBJ2-7, with 10 bases identical to TRBD2. Germline V CDR1 and CDR2: SEHNR, FQNEAQ (reference sequence). The CDR3 is 14 amino acids. V was pared by 5 bases and J by 3 bases, with 4 bases of the junction left unmatched.

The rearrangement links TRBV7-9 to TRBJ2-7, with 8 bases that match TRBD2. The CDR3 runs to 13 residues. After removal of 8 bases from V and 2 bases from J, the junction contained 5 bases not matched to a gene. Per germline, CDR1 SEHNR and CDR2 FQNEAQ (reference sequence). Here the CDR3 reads CASSGGDAYEQYF. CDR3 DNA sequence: TGTGCCAGCTCGGGGGGGGACGCCTACGAGCAGTACTTC.

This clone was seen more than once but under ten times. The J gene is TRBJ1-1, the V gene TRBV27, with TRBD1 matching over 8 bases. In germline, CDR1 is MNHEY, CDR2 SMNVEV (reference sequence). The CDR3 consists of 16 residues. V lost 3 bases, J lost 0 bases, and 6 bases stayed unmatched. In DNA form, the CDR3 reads TGTGCCAGCAGTTTGGGACAGGTAGCCTTGAACACTGAAGCTTTCTTT. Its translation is CASSLGQVALNTEAFF.

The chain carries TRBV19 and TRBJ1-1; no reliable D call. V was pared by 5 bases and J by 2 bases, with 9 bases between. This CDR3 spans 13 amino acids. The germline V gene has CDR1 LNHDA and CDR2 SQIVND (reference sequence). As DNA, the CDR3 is TGTGCCAGTAGTGTCTACGTCAACACTGAAGCTTTCTTT. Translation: CASSVYVNTEAFF.

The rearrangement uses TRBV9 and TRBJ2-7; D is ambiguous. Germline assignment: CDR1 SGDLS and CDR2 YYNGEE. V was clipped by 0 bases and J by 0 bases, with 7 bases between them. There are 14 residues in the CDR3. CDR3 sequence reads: CASSVAPSSYEQYF. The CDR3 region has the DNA TGTGCCAGCAGCGTAGCACCGAGCTCCTACGAGCAGTACTTC.

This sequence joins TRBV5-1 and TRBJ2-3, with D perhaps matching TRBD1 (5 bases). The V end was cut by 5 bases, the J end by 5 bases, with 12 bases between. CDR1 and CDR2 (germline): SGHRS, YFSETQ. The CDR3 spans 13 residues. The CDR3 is CASSQGSEDTQYF. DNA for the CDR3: TGCGCCAGCAGTCAGGGCTCAGAAGATACGCAGTATTTT. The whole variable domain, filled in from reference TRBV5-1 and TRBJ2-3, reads KAGVTQTPRYLIKTRGQQVTLSCSPISGHRSVSWYQQTPGQGLQFLFEYFSETQRNKGNFPGRFSGRQFSNSRSEMNVSTLELGDSALYLCASSQGSEDTQYFGPGTRLTVL.

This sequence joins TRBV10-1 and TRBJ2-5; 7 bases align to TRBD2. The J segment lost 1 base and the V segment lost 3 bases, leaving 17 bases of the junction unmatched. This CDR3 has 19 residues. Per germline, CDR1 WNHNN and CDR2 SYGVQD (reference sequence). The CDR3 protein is CASSDWVKGDTGGQETQYF. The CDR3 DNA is TGCGCCAGCAGTGACTGGGTCAAAGGAGACACGGGAGGCCAAGAGACCCAGTACTTC.

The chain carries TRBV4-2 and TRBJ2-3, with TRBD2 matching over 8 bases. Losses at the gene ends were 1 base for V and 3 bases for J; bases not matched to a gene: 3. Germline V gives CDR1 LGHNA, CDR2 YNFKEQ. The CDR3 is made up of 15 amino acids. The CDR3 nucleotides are TGTGCCAGCAGCCAAGTGAGCGGGAGTACAGATACGCAGTATTTT. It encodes CASSQVSGSTDTQYF.

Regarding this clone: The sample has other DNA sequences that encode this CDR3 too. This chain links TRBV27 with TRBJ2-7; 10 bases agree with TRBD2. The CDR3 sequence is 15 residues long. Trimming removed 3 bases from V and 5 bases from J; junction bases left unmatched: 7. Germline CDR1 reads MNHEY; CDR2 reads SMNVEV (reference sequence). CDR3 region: CASSFAGLAGDEQYF. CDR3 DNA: TGTGCCAGCAGTTTTGCCGGGCTAGCGGGAGACGAGCAGTACTTC.

CDR3 bases: TGTGCCTGGAGCAGGCCCACGGGGGCCAACGTCCTGACTTTC. Translated: CAWSRPTGANVLTF. The rearrangement links TRBV30 to TRBJ2-6; unclear D gene. The CDR3 length is 14 residues. Germline CDR1 is GTSNPN and CDR2 is SVGIG (reference sequence). V lost 3 bases, J lost 4 bases, and 10 bases lay in between.

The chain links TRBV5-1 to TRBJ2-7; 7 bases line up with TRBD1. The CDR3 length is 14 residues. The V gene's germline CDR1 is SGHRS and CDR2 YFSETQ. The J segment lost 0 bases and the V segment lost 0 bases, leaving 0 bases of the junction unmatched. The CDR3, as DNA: TGCGCCAGCAGCTTGGGGGACAGCTCCTACGAGCAGTACTTC. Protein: CASSLGDSSYEQYF.

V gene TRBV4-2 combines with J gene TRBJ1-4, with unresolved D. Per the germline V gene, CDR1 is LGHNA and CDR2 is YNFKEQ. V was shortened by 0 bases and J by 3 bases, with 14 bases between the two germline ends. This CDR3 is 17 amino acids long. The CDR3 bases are TGTGCCAGCAGCCAAGATGGTCTGGACTCCCCTAATGAAAAACTGTTTTTT. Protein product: CASSQDGLDSPNEKLFF.

The DNA of the CDR3 is TGTGCCAGCAGCAGAGGGACAGGAGATACGCAGTATTTT. Translated, it gives CASSRGTGDTQYF. This sequence joins TRBV7-6 and TRBJ2-3; 8 positions match TRBD1. V lost 5 bases to trimming and J lost 5 bases; unmatched junction nucleotides: 3. The CDR3 contains 13 residues. Germline V gene sequence: CDR1 SGHVS, CDR2 FNYEAQ.

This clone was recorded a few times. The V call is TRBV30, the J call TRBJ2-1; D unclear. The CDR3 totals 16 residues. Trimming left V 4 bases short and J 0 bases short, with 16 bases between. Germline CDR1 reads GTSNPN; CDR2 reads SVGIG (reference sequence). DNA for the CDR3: TGTGCCTGGACCCCAGAGGTCCCTTACTCCTACAATGAGCAGTTCTTC. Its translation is CAWTPEVPYSYNEQFF.

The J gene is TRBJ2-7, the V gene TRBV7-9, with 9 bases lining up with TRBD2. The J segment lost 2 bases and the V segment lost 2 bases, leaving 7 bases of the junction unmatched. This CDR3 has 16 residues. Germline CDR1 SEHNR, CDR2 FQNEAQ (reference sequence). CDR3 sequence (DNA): TGTGCCAGCAGCTTAAATATGGCTAGCGGGACCTACGAGCAGTACTTC. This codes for CASSLNMASGTYEQYF.

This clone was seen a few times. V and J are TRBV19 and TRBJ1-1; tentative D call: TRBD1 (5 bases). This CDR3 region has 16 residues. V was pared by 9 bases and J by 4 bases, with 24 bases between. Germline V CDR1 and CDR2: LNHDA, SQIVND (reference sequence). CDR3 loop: CASQGARLSESTEAFF. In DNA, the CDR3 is TGTGCCAGCCAGGGTGCCCGCCTTTCAGAGAGCACTGAAGCTTTCTTT. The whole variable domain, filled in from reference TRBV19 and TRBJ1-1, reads DGGITQSPKYLFRKEGQNVTLSCEQNLNHDAMYWYRQDPGQGLRLIYYSQIVNDFQKGDIAEGYSVSREKKESFPLTVTSAQKNPTAFYLCASQGARLSESTEAFFGQGTRLTVV.

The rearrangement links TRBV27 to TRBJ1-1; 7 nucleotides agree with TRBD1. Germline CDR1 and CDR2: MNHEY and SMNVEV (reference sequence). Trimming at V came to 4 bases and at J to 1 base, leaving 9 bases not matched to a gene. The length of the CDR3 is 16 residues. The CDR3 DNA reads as TGTGCCAGCAGTTACGACAGGGACTTTGGGAACACTGAAGCTTTCTTT. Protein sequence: CASSYDRDFGNTEAFF.

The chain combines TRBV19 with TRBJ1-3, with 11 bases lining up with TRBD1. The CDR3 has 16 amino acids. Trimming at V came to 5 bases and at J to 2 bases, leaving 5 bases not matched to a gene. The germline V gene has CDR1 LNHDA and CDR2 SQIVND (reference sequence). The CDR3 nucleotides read TGTGCCAGTAGTTCTTGGACAGGGGGCACTGGAAACACCATATATTTT. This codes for CASSSWTGGTGNTIYF.

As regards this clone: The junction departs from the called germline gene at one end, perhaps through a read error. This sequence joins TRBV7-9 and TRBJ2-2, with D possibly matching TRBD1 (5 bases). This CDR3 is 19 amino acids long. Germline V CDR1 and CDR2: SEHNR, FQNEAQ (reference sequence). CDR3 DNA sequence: TGTTCCAGCACCTTACTTCTGTTGGGGCAGGGCCACGGTACCGGGGAGCTGTTTTTT. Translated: CSSTLLLLGQGHGTGELFF. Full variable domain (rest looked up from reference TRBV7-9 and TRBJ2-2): DTGVSQNPRHKITKRGQNVTFRCDPISEHNRLYWYRQTLGQGPEFLTYFQNEAQLEKSRLLSDRFSAERPKGSFSTLEIQRTEQGDSAMYLCSSTLLLLGQGHGTGELFFGEGSRLTVL.

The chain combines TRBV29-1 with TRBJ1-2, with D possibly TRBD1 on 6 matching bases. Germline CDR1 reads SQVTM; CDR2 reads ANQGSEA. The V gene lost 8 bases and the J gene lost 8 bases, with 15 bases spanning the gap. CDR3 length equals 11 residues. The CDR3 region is CSIWTAWGYTF. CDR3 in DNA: TGCAGCATATGGACAGCCTGGGGCTACACCTTC.

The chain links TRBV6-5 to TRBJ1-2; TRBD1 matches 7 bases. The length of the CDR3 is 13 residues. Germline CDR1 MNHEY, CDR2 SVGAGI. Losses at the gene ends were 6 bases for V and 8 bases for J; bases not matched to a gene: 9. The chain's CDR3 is CASSTGQARGYTF. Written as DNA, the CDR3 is TGTGCCAGCAGCACCGGACAGGCTCGGGGCTACACCTTC.

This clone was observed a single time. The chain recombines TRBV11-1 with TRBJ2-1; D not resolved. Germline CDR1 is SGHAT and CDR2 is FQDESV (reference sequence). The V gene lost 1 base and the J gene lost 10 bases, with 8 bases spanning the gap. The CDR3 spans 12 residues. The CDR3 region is CASSLGVREQFF. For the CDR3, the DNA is TGTGCCAGCAGCTTAGGAGTGCGAGAGCAGTTCTTC.